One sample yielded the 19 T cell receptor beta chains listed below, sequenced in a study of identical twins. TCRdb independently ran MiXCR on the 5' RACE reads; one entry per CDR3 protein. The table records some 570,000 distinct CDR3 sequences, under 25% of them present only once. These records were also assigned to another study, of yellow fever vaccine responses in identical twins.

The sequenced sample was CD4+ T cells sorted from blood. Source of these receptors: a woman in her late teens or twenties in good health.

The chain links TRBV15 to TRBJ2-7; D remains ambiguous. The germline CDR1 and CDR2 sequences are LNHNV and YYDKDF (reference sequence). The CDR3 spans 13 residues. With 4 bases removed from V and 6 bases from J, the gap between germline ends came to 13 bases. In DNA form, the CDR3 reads TGTGCCACCAGCAACCAAGACCGGCTCGAGCAGTACTTC. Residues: CATSNQDRLEQYF.

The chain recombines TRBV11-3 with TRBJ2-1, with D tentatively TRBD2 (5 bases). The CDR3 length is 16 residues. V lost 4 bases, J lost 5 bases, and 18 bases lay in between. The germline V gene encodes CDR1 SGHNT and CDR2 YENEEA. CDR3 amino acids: CASSSDGNGIHNEQFF. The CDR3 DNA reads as TGTGCCAGCAGCTCGGATGGTAACGGGATCCACAATGAGCAGTTCTTC.

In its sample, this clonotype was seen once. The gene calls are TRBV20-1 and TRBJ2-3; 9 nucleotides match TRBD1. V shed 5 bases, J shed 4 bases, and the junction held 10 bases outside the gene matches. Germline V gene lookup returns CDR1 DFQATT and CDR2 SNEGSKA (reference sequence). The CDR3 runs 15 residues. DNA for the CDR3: TGCAGTGCTTCCACACAGGGGGCGCGAGCAGATACGCAGTATTTT. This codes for CSASTQGARADTQYF.

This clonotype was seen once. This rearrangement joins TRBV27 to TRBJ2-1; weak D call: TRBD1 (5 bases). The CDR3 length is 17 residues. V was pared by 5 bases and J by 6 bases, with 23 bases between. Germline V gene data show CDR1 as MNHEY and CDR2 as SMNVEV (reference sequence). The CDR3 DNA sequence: TGTGCCAGCAGTCGACAAAGGGGCTCTTCTTCTATCAATGAGCAGTTCTTC. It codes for CASSRQRGSSSINEQFF.

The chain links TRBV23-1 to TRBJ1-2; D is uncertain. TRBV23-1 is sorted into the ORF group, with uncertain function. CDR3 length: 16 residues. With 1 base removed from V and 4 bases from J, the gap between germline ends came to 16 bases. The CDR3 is CASSQCGSTPRYGYTF. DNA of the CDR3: TGCGCCAGCAGTCAATGCGGATCCACACCCCGCTATGGCTACACCTTC.

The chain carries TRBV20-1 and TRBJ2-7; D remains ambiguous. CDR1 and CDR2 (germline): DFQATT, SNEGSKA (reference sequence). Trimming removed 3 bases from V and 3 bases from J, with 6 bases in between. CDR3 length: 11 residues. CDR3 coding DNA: TGCAGTGCTAGTCTTATCTACGAGCAGTACTTC. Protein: CSASLIYEQYF.

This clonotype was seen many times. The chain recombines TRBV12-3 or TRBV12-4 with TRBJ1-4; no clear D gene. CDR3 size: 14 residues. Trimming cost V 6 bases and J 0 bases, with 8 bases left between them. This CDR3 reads CASSFAATNEKLFF. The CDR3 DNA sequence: TGTGCCAGCAGCTTCGCCGCAACTAATGAAAAACTGTTTTTT.

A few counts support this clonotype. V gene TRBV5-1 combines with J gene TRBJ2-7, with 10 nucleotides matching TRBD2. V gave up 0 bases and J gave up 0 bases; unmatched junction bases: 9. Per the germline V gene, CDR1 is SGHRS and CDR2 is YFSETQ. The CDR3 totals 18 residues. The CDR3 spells CASSLAATSGLSSYEQYF. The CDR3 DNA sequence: TGCGCCAGCAGCTTGGCCGCGACTAGCGGGCTGAGCTCCTACGAGCAGTACTTC.

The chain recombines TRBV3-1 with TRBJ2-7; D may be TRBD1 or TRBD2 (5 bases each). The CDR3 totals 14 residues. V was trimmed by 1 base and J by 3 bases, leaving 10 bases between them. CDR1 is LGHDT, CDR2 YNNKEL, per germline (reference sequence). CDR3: CASSQVGAFYEQYF. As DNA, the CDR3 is TGTGCCAGCAGCCAAGTCGGGGCTTTCTACGAGCAGTACTTC.

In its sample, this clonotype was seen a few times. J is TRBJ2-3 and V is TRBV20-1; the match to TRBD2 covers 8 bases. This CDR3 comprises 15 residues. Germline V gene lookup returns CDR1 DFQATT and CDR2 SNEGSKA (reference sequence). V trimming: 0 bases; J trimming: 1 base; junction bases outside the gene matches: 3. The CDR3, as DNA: TGCAGTGCTAGAGATCCGACTAGCGGCACAGATACGCAGTATTTT. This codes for CSARDPTSGTDTQYF.

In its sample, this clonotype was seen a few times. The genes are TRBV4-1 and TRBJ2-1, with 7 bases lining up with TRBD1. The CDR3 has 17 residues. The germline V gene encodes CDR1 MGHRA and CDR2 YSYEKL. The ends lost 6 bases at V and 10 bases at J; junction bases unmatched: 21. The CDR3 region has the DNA TGCGCCAGCAGTCCAGTCACGGGACAGAATTTATACTGGGAGCAGTTCTTC. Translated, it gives CASSPVTGQNLYWEQFF.

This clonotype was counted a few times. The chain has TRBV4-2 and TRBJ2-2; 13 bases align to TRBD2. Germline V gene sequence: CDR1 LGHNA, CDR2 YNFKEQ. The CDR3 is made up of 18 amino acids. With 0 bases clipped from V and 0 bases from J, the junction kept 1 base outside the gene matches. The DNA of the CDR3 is TGTGCCAGCAGCCAAGAGGGACTAGCGGGATCGAACACCGGGGAGCTGTTTTTT. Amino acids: CASSQEGLAGSNTGELFF.

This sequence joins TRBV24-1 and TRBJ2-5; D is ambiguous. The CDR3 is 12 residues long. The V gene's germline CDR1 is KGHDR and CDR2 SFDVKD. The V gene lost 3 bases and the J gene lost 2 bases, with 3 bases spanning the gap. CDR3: CATSDKQETQYF. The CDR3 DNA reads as TGTGCCACCAGTGATAAGCAAGAGACCCAGTACTTC.

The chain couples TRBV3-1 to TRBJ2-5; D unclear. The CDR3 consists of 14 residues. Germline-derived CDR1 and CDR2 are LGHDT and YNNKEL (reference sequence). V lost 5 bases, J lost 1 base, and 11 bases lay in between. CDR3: CASSVLVSQETQYF. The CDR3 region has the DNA TGTGCCAGCAGCGTCCTAGTTAGCCAAGAGACCCAGTACTTC.

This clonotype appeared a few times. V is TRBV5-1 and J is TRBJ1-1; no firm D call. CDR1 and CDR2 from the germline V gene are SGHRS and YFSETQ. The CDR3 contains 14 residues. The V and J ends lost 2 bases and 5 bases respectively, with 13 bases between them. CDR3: CASSLFTRGTEAFF. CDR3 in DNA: TGCGCCAGCAGCTTATTCACTCGCGGTACTGAAGCTTTCTTT. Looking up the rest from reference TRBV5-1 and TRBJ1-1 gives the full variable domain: KAGVTQTPRYLIKTRGQQVTLSCSPISGHRSVSWYQQTPGQGLQFLFEYFSETQRNKGNFPGRFSGRQFSNSRSEMNVSTLELGDSALYLCASSLFTRGTEAFFGQGTRLTVV.

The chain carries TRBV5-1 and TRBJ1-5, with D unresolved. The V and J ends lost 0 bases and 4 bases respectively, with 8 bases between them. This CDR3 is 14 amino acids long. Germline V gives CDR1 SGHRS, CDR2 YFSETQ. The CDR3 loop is CASSLGTENQPQHF. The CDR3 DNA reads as TGCGCCAGCAGCTTGGGTACAGAAAATCAGCCCCAGCATTTT.

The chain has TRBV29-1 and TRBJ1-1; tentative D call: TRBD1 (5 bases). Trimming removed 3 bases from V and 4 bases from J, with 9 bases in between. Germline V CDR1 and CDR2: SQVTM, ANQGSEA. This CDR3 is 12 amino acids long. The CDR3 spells CSVEGVGTEAFF. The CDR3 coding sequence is TGCAGCGTTGAGGGGGTTGGCACTGAAGCTTTCTTT.

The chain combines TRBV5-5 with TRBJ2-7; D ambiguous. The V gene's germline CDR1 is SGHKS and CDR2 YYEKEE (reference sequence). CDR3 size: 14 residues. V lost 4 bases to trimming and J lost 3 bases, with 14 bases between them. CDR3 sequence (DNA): TGTGCCAGCAGCCAAAGACTTACCAACTACGAGCAGTACGTC. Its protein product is CASSQRLTNYEQYV.

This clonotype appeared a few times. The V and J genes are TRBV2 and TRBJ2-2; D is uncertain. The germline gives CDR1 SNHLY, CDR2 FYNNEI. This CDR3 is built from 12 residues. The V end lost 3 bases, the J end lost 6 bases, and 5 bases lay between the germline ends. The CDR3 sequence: CASSDYSGELFF. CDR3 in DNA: TGTGCCAGCAGTGATTACTCCGGGGAGCTGTTTTTT.